A selection of T cell receptor beta chains follows, all from one sample in a study of OX40 agonist ivuxolimab in advanced cancers. Only in-frame clones appear in the TCRdb table, and some are missing; sequencing was by immunoSEQ multiplex PCR. The table includes around 60,000 clones, approximately 85% detected once. The sample in question was CD4+ or CD8+ T cells sorted from blood, obtained in a trial of the OX40 agonist ivuxolimab. Source of these receptors: an adult with an advanced solid tumor such as melanoma, head and neck, liver or kidney cancer. The conserved cysteine and the conserved F or W are not part of the CDR3 here. The order of the fields is J gene, V gene, CDR3 protein.

TRBJ1-2 TRBV6-1 ASSPYRGANYGYT
TRBJ1-2 TRBV5-6 ASSLGGQGYDYGYT
TRBJ2-3 TRBV15 ATSRELLAGGPGRDTQY
TRBJ2-1 TRBV6-6 ASSTTGTSDNEQF
TRBJ1-2 TRBV5-4 ASSTDRGRYGYT
TRBJ2-2 TRBV10-3 ASKGQTGELF
TRBJ2-3 TRBV2 ASRTGSQDTQY
TRBJ2-5 TRBV5-1 ASSLGYGTETQY
TRBJ2-5 TRBV4-3 ASSQNMQETQY
TRBJ2-7 TRBV7-2 ASSLRQTSGYEQY
TRBJ1-2 TRBV15 ATSRDWRGYT
TRBJ2-2 TRBV5-4 ASSVGLAGAANTGELF
TRBJ2-1 TRBV5-1 ASSWIRKNEQF
TRBJ2-2 TRBV18 ASSPAGGAGELF
TRBJ2-6 TRBV7-9 ASSLGPSGANVLT
TRBJ2-5 TRBV2 ASSYQGEEETQY
TRBJ2-7 TRBV25-1 ASSPLPGKGRVYEQY
TRBJ2-7 TRBV28 ASSPSPGQVNTYEQY
TRBJ1-4 TRBV15 ATSTTGHEKLF
TRBJ2-3 TRBV7-6 ASSLVLSGRRSDTQY
TRBJ1-3 TRBV9 ASSHSGDSSGNTIY
TRBJ1-2 TRBV29-1 SVETGGYT
TRBJ1-2 TRBV28 ASSPRGGANYGYT
TRBJ2-7 TRBV19 ASSISGLAGYEQY
TRBJ2-3 TRBV5-4 ASSWSRGGTDTQY
TRBJ1-2 TRBV10-3 AISENPQGLDYGYT
TRBJ2-2 TRBV9 ASSPPAGELF
TRBJ1-5 TRBV28 ASSLSGLYSNQPQH
TRBJ2-7 TRBV5-6 ASSPLGGERSYEQY
TRBJ2-3 TRBV6-5 ASRARSTDTQY
TRBJ2-7 TRBV7-9 ASSPPVRGGTYEQY
TRBJ1-4 TRBV6-4 ASSEVVGREGEKLF
TRBJ2-7 TRBV5-6 ASSSPGYSYEQY
TRBJ1-1 TRBV11-1 ASSSGGTGLMNTEAF
TRBJ2-3 TRBV29-1 SVRVGDTQY
TRBJ2-6 TRBV2 ASSEDIPGANSGANVLT
TRBJ1-5 TRBV6-8 ASSYNGQFNQPQH
TRBJ2-3 TRBV6-5 ASSPVSSTDTQY
TRBJ1-1 TRBV28 ASIPLGNTEAF
TRBJ1-5 TRBV30 AWSADRYQPQH
TRBJ1-5 TRBV5-1 ASSPWTGSNQPQH
TRBJ2-3 TRBV11-2 ASSLAVGGDTQY
TRBJ2-1 TRBV5-4 ASSLGLAGANEQF
TRBJ2-1 TRBV4-1 ASSPKPDEQF
TRBJ1-1 TRBV6-1 ASSAGSPMNTEAF
TRBJ2-3 TRBV29-1 SVRGQGADTQY
TRBJ2-5 TRBV18 ASSPTKGLKTQY
TRBJ2-1 TRBV7-9 ASSLVDGDYNEQF
TRBJ2-5 TRBV11-2 ASTLLLAQQTQY
TRBJ2-2 TRBV5-1 ASSSGQGITGELF
TRBJ1-1 TRBV20-1 SAIDRVEAF
TRBJ2-1 TRBV5-4 ASSLAGGPHNEQF
TRBJ2-3 TRBV28 ASSLAEGSTDTQY
TRBJ2-7 TRBV5-4 ASRSITSAGEQY
TRBJ1-2 TRBV15 ATSSLGYGYT
TRBJ1-2 TRBV7-3 ASSLFFPGQGMHGYT
TRBJ2-6 TRBV2 ASRGGASSGANVLT
TRBJ2-3 TRBV7-6 ASSLALGALDTQY
TRBJ2-7 TRBV6-5 ASSYSSFYEQY
TRBJ2-5 TRBV28 ASRTGTSEETQY